The 4 T cell receptor beta chains given below trace back to one sample, sequenced in a study of cytotoxic CD8 clonotypes in ibrutinib-treated CLL. Repertoires were generated with immunoSEQ multiplex PCR, while TCRdb's copy carries only in-frame clones and drops some. The sample lists approximately 90,000 clones, over 60% seen once, with around 23% in the top ten. Sequences were derived from PBMCs, sampled after 24 months of ibrutinib treatment. The receptors come from a human donor with chronic lymphocytic leukemia.

The chain links TRBV27 to TRBJ2-7; D is unclear. This CDR3 is 12 amino acids long. V dropped 2 bases and J dropped 4 bases, with 6 bases sitting between them. CDR1 and CDR2 from the germline V gene are MNHEY and SMNVEV (reference sequence). The CDR3 spells CASSLIGYEQYF. The DNA of the CDR3 is TGTGCCAGCAGTTTAATAGGGTACGAGCAGTACTTC.

This clone was found a few times. The rearrangement uses TRBV2 and TRBJ2-7; 7 bases align to TRBD1. The CDR3 sequence is 15 residues long. With V trimmed by 6 bases and J by 5 bases, 13 bases remained unmatched. The germline gives CDR1 SNHLY, CDR2 FYNNEI. CDR3 nucleotide sequence: TGTGCCAGCAGCCCCGACAGGGTAACTCGGCACGAGCAGTACTTC. It is translated as CASSPDRVTRHEQYF.

The chain combines TRBV7-8 with TRBJ1-2; D might be TRBD1 (5 bases). V lost 5 bases, J lost 2 bases, and 12 bases lay in between. This CDR3 has 14 amino acids. In germline, CDR1 is SGHVS, CDR2 FQNEAQ. The CDR3 loop is CASSPSGGNYGYTF. In DNA, the CDR3 is TGTGCCAGCAGCCCTAGTGGGGGGAACTATGGCTACACCTTC.

V usage is TRBV19 and J usage is TRBJ1-1; no definite D call. V lost 5 bases and J lost 4, with 8 bases in between. Germline assignment: CDR1 LNHDA and CDR2 SQIVND (reference sequence). This CDR3 spans 12 amino acids. CDR3 sequence (DNA): TGTGCCAGTAGTTTGTCCCTCACTGAAGCTTTCTTT. Translation gives CASSLSLTEAFF.